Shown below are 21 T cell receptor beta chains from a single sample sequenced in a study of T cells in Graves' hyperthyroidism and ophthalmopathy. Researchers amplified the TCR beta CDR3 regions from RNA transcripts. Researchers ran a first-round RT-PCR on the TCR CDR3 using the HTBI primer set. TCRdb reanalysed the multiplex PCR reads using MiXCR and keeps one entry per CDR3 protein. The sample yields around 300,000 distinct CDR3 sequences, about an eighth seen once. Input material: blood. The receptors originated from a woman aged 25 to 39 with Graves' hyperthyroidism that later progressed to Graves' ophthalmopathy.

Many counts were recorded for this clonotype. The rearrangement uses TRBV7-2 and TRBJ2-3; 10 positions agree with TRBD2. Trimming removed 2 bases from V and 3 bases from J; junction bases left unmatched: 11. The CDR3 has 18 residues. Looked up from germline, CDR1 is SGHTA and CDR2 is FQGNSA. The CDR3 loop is CASSLNGLAGASTDTQYF. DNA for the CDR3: TGTGCCAGCAGCTTAAACGGGCTAGCGGGAGCAAGTACAGATACGCAGTATTTT.

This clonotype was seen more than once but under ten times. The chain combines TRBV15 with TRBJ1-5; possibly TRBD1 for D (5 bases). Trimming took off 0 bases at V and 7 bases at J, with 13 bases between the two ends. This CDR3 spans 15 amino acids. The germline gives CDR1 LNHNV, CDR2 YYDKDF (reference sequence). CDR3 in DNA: TGTGCCACCAGCAGAGATCTGGGGGTTTTGCAGCCCCAGCATTTT. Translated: CATSRDLGVLQPQHF.

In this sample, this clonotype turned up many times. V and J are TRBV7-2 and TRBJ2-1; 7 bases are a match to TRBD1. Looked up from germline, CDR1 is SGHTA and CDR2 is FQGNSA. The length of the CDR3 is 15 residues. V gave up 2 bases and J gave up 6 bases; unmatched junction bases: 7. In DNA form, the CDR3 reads TGTGCCAGCAGCTTACAATCGACAGGGTTCAATGAGCAGTTCTTC. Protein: CASSLQSTGFNEQFF.

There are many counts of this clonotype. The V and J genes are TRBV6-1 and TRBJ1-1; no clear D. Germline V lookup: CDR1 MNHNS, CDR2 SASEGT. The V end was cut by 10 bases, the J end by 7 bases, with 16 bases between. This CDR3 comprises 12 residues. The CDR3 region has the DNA TGTGCCACTCGTCCGACCGGGTATGAAGCTTTCTTT. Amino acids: CATRPTGYEAFF.

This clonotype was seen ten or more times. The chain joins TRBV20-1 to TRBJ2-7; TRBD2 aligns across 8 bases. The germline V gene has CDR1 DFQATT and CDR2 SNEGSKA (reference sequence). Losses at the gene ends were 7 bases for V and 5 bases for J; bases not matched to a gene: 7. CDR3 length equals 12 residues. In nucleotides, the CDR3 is TGCAGTGGACGGGAGGGATCCGACGAGCAGTACTTC. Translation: CSGREGSDEQYF.

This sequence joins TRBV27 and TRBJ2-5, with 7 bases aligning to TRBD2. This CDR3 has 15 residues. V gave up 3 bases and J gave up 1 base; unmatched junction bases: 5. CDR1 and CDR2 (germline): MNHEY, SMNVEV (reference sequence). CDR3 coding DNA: TGTGCCAGCAGTTTGGGGGGAGGGACCCAAGAGACCCAGTACTTC. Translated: CASSLGGGTQETQYF.

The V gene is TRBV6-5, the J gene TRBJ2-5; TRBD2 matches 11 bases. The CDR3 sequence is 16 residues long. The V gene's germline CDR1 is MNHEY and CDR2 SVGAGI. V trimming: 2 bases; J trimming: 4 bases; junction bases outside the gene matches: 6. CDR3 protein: CASSYVLAGGVETQYF. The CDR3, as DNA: TGTGCCAGCAGTTACGTGTTAGCGGGAGGGGTAGAGACCCAGTACTTC.

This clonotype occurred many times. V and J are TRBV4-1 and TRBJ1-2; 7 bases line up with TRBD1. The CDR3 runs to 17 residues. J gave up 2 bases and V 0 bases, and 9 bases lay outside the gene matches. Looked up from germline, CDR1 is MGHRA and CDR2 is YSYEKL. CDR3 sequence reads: CASSQDNVATGNYGYTF. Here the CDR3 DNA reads TGCGCCAGCAGCCAAGATAACGTGGCGACAGGGAACTATGGCTACACCTTC.

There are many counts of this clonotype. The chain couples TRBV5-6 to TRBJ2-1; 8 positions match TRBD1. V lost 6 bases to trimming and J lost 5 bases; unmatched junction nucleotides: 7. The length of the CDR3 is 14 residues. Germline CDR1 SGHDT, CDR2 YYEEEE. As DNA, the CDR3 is TGTGCCAGCAACCCCCGGGACAGGAACAATGAGCAGTTCTTC. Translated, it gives CASNPRDRNNEQFF.

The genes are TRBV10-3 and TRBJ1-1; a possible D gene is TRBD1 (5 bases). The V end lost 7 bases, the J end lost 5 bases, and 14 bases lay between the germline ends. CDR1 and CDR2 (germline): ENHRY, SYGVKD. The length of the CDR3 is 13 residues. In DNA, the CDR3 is TGTGCCATCACCGCGGGGGGTGGGACTGAAGCTTTCTTT. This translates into CAITAGGGTEAFF.

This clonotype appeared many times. The CDR3 reads CASRPASGTGGGEQYF. CDR3 nucleotides: TGTGCCAGCAGGCCTGCGTCCGGGACAGGGGGCGGCGAGCAGTACTTC. This chain joins TRBV28 and TRBJ2-7; TRBD1 agrees at 12 bases. This CDR3 is 16 amino acids long. The germline V gene encodes CDR1 MDHEN and CDR2 SYDVKM. Trimming took 6 bases from V and 6 from J; bases not matched to a gene: 12.

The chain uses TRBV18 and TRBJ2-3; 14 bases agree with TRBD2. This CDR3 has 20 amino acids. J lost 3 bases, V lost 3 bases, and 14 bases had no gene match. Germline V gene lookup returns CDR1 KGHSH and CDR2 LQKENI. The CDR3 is CASSPNPAGLAGVGTDTQYF. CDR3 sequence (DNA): TGTGCCAGCTCACCGAATCCGGCGGGACTAGCGGGAGTCGGTACAGATACGCAGTATTTT.

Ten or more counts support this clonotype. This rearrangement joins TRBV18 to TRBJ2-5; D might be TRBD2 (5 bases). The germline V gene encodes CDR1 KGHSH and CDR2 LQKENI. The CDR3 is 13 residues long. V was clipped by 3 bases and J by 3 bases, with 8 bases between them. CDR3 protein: CASSPRGKETQYF. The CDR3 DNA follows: TGTGCCAGCTCACCGAGAGGGAAAGAGACCCAGTACTTC.

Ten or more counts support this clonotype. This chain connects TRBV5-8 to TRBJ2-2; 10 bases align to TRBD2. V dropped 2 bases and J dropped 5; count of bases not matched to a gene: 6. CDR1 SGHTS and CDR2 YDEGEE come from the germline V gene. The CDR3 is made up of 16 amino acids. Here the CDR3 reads CASSFPLAGATGELFF. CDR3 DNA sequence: TGTGCCAGCAGCTTTCCGCTAGCGGGAGCAACCGGGGAGCTGTTTTTT.

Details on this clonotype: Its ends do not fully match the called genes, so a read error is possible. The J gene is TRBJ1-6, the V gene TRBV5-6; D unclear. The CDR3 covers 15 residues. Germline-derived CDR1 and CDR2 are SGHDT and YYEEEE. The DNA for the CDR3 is TGTGCCAGCCGGATATCCGGCTCCTCTAATTCACCCCTCCACTTT. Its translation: CASRISGSSNSPLHF.

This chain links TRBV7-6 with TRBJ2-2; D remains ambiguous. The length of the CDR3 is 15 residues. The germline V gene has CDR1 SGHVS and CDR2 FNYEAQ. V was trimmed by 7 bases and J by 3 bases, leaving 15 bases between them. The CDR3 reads CASTQWVVDTGELFF. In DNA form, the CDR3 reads TGTGCCAGCACCCAATGGGTTGTAGACACCGGGGAGCTGTTTTTT.

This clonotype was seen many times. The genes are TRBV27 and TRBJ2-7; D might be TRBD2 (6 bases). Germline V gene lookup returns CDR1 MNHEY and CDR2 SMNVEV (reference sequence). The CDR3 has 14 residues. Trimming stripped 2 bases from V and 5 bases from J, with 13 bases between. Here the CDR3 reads CASSLRDSKDEQYF. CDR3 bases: TGTGCCAGCAGTTTAAGGGACTCCAAGGACGAGCAGTACTTC.

CDR3 in amino acids: CASSSPGMGELFF. The CDR3 region has the DNA TGTGCCAGCAGTTCCCCGGGGATGGGGGAGCTGTTTTTT. This chain joins TRBV27 and TRBJ2-2; D is possibly TRBD2 (5 bases). V was cut by 4 bases and J by 8 bases, with 11 bases left in between. The CDR3 has 13 amino acids. CDR1 is MNHEY, CDR2 SMNVEV, per germline (reference sequence).

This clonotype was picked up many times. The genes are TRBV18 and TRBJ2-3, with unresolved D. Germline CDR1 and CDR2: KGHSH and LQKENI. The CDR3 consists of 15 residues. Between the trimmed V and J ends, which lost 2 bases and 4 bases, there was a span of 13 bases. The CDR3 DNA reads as TGTGCCAGCTCACCAAGGGTTAGCCAAGCAGATACGCAGTATTTT. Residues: CASSPRVSQADTQYF.

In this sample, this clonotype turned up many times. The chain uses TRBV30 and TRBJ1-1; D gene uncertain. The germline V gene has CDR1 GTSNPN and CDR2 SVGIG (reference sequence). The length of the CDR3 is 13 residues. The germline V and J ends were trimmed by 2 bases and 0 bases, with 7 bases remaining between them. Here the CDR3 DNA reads TGTGCCTGGAGTATTGGAATGAACACTGAAGCTTTCTTT. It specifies CAWSIGMNTEAFF.

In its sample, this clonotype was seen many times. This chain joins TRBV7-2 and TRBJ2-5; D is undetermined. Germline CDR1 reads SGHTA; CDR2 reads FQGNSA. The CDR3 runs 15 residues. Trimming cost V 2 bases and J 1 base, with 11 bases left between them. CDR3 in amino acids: CASSLLGGSQETQYF. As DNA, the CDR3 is TGTGCCAGCAGCTTACTGGGCGGCAGCCAAGAGACCCAGTACTTC.